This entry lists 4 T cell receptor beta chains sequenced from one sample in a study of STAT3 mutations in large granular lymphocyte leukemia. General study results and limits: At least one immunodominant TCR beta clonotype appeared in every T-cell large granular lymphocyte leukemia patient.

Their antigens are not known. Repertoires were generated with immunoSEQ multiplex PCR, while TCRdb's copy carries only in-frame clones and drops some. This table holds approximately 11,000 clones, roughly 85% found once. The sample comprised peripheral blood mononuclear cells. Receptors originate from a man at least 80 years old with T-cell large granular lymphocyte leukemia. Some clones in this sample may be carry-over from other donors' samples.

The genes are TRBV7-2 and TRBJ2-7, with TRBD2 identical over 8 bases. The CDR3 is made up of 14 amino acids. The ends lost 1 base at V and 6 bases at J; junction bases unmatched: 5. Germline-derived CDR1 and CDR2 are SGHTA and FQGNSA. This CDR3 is CASSLDGGASEQYF. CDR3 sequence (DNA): TGTGCCAGCAGCTTAGACGGGGGGGCGAGCGAGCAGTACTTC.

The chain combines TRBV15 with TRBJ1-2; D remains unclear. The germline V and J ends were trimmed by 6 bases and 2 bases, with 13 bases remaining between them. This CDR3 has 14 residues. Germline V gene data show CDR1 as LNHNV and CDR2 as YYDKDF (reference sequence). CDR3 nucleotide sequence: TGTGCCACCAGTCGGGCCCTGGAGAACTATGGCTACACCTTC. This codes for CATSRALENYGYTF.

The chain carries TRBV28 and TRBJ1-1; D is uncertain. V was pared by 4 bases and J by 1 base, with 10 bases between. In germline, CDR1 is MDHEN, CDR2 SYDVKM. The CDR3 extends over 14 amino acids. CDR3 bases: TGTGCCAGCAGTTCCCCGACGGAGAACACTGAAGCTTTCTTT. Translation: CASSSPTENTEAFF.

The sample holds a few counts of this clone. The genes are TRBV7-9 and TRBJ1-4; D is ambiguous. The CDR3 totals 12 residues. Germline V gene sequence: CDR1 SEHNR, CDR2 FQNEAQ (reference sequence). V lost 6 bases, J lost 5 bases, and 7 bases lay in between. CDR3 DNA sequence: TGTGCCAGCAGGACGGAGAATGAAAAACTGTTTTTT. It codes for CASRTENEKLFF. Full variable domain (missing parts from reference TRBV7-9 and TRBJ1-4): DTGVSQNPRHKITKRGQNVTFRCDPISEHNRLYWYRQTLGQGPEFLTYFQNEAQLEKSRLLSDRFSAERPKGSFSTLEIQRTEQGDSAMYLCASRTENEKLFFGSGTQLSVL.